The present T cell receptor beta chain was sequenced within a study of identical twins. Findings of the study overall: Twin-shared out-of-frame alpha sequences showed excess low generation probability. Weaker excess twin sharing was seen among beta out-of-frame sequences. Conclusions were drawn cross-sectionally by statistical analysis, without following the same donors. The models gave estimates that fell short of the out-of-frame TCR alpha sharing seen in monozygotic twins.

Germline V gives CDR1 LNHDA, CDR2 SQIVND (reference sequence). V was pared by 4 bases and J by 3 bases, with 10 bases of the junction left unmatched. The CDR3 has 19 amino acids. From the 5' RACE reads, TCRdb called clonotypes with MiXCR, one entry per CDR3 protein. This sample has approximately 410,000 distinct CDR3 sequences, with approximately 17% found just once. A note on this clonotype: Its antigen is as yet unknown.

The rearrangement uses TRBV19 and TRBJ2-6, with 12 bases aligning to TRBD1. Input material: naive T cells sorted from blood. This TCR came from a man between 50 and 59 years old in good health. The CDR3 DNA reads TGTGCCAGTAGTACCGCCGGGACAGGGGGCGCTTTTGGGGCCAACGTCCTGACTTTC. It is translated as CASSTAGTGGAFGANVLTF. The full variable domain, its missing parts supplied by reference TRBV19 and TRBJ2-6, is DGGITQSPKYLFRKEGQNVTLSCEQNLNHDAMYWYRQDPGQGLRLIYYSQIVNDFQKGDIAEGYSVSREKKESFPLTVTSAQKNPTAFYLCASSTAGTGGAFGANVLTFGAGSRLTVL.